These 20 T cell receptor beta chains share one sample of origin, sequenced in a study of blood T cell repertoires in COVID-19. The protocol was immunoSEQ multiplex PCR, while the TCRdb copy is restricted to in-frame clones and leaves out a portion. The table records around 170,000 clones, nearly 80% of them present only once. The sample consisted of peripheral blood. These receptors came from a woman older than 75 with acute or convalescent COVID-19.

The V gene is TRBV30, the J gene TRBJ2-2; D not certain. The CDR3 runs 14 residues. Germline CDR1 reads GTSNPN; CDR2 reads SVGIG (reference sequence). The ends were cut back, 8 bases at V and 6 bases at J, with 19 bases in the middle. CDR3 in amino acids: CALESGRKAGELFF. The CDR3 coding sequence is TGTGCCCTGGAGTCGGGTAGGAAAGCCGGGGAGCTGTTTTTT.

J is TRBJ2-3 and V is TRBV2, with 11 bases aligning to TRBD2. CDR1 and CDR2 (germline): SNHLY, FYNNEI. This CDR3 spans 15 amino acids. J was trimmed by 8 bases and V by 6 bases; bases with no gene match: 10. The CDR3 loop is CASRASGGYRGTQYF. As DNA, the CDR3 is TGTGCCAGCAGGGCTAGCGGGGGGTACCGAGGTACGCAGTATTTT. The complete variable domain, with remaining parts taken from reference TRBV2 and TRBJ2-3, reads EPEVTQTPSHQVTQMGQEVILRCVPISNHLYFYWYRQILGQKVEFLVSFYNNEISEKSEIFDDQFSVERPDGSNFTLKIRSTKLEDSAMYFCASRASGGYRGTQYFGPGTRLTVL.

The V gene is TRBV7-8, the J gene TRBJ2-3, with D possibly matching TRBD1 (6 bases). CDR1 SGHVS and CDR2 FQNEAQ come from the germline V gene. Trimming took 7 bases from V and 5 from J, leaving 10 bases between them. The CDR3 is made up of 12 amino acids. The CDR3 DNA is TGTGCCAGCACCCTAGGGGGAGATACGCAGTATTTT. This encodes CASTLGGDTQYF.

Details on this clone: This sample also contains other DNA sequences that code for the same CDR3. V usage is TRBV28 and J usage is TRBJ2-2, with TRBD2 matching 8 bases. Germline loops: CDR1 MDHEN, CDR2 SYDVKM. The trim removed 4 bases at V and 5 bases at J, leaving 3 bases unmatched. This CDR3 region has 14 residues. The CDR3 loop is CASSSPGGTGELFF. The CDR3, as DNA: TGTGCCAGCAGTTCGCCGGGGGGGACCGGGGAGCTGTTTTTT.

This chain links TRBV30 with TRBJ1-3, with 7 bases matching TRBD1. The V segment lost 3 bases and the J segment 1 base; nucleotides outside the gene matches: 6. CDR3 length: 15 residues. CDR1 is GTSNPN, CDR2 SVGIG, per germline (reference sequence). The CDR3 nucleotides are TGTGCCTGGAGGGAAGGGGGCCTGTCTGGAAACACCATATATTTT. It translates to CAWREGGLSGNTIYF. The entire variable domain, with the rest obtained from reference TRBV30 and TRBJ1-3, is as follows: SQTIHQWPATLVQPVGSPLSLECTVEGTSNPNLYWYRQAAGRGLQLLFYSVGIGQISSEVPQNLSASRPQDRQFILSSKKLLLSDSGFYLCAWREGGLSGNTIYFGEGSWLTVV.

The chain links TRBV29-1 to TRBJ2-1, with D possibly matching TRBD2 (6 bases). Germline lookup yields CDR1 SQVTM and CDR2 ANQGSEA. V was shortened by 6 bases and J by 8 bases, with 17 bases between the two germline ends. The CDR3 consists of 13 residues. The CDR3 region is CSVLSTSSHEQFF. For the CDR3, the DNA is TGCAGCGTCTTGTCGACTAGTTCACATGAGCAGTTCTTC.

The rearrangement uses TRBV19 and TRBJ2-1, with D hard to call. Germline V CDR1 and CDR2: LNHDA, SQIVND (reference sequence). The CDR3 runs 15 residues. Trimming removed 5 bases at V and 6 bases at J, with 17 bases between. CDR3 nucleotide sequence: TGTGCCAGTAGTTCCCCGTACATGGCGGTCAATGAGCAGTTCTTC. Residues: CASSSPYMAVNEQFF.

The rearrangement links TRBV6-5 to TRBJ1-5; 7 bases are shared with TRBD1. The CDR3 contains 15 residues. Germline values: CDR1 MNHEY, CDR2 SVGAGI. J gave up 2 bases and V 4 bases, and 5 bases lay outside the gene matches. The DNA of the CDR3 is TGTGCCAGCAGTTTCGACAGGGCCGGCAATCAGCCCCAGCATTTT. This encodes CASSFDRAGNQPQHF.

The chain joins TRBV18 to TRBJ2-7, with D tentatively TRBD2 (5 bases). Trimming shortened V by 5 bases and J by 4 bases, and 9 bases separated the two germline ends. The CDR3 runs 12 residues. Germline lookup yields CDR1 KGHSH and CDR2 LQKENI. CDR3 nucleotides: TGTGCCAGCTCAACCGGGGTGTACGAGCAGTACTTC. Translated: CASSTGVYEQYF.

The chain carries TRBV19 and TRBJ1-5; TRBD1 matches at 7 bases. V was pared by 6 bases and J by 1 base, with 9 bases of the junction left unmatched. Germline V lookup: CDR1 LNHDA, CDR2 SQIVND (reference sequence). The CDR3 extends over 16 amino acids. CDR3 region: CASRPEGAGSNQPQHF. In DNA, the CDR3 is TGTGCCAGTAGACCCGAGGGGGCGGGGAGCAATCAGCCCCAGCATTTT.

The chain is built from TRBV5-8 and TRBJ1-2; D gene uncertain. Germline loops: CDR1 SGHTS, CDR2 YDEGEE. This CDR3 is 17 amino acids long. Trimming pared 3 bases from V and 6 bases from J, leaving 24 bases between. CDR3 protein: CASSSQPGIGAGHGYTF. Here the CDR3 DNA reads TGTGCCAGCAGCTCTCAGCCGGGGATTGGCGCTGGGCATGGCTACACCTTC.

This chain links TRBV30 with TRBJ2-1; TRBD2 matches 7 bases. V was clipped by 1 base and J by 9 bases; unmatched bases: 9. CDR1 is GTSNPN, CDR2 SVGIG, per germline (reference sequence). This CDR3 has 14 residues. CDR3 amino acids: CAWSGGGPLGEQFF. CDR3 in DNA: TGTGCCTGGAGTGGGGGGGGTCCTCTCGGTGAGCAGTTCTTC.

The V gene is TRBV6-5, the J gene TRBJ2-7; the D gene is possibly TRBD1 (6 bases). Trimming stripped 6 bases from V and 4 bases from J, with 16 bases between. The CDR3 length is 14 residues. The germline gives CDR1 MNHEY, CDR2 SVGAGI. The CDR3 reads CASSVGLQGYEQYF. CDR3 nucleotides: TGTGCCAGCAGCGTTGGGTTACAGGGTTACGAGCAGTACTTC.

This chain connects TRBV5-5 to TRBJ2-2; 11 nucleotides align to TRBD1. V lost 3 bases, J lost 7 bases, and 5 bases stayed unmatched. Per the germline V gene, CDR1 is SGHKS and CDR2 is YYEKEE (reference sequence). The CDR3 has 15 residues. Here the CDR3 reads CASSYGQGAIGELFF. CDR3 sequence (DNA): TGTGCCAGCAGCTACGGACAGGGGGCTATCGGGGAGCTGTTTTTT.

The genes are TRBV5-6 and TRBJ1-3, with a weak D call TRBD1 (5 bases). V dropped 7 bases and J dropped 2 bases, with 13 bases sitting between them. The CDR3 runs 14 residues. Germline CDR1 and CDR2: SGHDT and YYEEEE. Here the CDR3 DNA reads TGTGCCAGCGCCATGCAGGGAACTGGAAACACCATATATTTT. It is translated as CASAMQGTGNTIYF. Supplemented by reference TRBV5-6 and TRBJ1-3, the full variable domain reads DAGVTQSPTHLIKTRGQQVTLRCSPKSGHDTVSWYQQALGQGPQFIFQYYEEEERQRGNFPDRFSGHQFPNYSSELNVNALLLGDSALYLCASAMQGTGNTIYFGEGSWLTVV.

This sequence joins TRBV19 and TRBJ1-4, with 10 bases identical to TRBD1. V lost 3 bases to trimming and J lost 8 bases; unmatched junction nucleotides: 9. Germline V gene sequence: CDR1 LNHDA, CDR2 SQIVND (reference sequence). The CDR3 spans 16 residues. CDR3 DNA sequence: TGTGCCAGTAGTATGGGTCCCGGGACAGGGGAAGAAAAACTGTTTTTT. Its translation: CASSMGPGTGEEKLFF.

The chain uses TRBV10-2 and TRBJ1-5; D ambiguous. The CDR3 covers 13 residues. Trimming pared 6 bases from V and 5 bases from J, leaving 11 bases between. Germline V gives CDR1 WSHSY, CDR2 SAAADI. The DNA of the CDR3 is TGCGCCAGCAGGAGTGGGGAGGATCAGCCCCAGCATTTT. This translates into CASRSGEDQPQHF.

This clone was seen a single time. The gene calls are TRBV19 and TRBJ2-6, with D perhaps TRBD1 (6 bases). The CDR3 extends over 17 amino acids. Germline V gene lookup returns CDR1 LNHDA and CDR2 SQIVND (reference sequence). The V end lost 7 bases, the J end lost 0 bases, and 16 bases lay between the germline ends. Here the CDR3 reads CASTLEARGSGANVLTF. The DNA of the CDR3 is TGTGCCAGTACCCTAGAGGCCAGGGGCTCTGGGGCCAACGTCCTGACTTTC.

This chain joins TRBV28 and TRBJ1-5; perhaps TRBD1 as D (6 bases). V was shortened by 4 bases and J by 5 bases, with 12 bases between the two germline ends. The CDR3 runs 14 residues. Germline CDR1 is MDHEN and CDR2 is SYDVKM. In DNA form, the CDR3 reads TGTGCCAGCAGTTCACAGGGCGCCCATCAGCCCCAGCATTTT. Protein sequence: CASSSQGAHQPQHF.

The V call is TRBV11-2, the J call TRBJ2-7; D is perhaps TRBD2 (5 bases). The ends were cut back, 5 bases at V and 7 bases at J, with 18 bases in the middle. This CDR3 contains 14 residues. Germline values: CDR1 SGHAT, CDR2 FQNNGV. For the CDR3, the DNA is TGTGCCAGCAGCCTCGCAGGAGGAACGGGGGAGCAGTACTTC. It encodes CASSLAGGTGEQYF.